The TCR beta chain under discussion was sequenced for a study of vaccination effects on CD4 cells after COVID-19. Whole-study results and caveats: Cross-reaction with common cold coronaviruses was seen in only 1 of 255 vaccine-induced clones from healthy vaccinees. Clones induced by infection and by vaccine showed marked clonal contraction late after vaccination.

Within the ViraFEST assay, antigen-specific CD4+ T cells underwent expansion with viral peptide pools prior to sequencing. After roughly eleven days in culture, the CD4+ T cells were isolated. No vaccinee had earlier SARS-CoV-2 infection, and nucleocapsid antibodies were negative. Every well got around 1.9 million PBMC, which were grown with about 9.9 IU/ml IL-2 and roughly 9.3 ug/ml peptides. Cultures had half their medium replaced with IL-2 medium on days 3 and 7. This clone has only one observation. Its antigen is unidentified. Profiled with immunoSEQ multiplex PCR; TCRdb holds only in-frame clones, not every one. In the table there are some 52,000 clones, nearly 80% of which are singletons. This CDR3 has 16 residues. Germline assignment: CDR1 SGDLS and CDR2 YYNGEE. Trimming took off 0 bases at V and 0 bases at J, with 7 bases between the two ends.

The chain combines TRBV9 with TRBJ1-6; D gene uncertain. The receptor was isolated from a human donor who received a COVID-19 vaccine. The input for sequencing was CD4+ T cells from PBMCs cultured with HCoV-OC43 spike peptides, taken before COVID-19 vaccination. Stated subset: HCoV-OC43 spike overlapping peptide pool stimulation. CDR3 sequence reads: CASSVDPSSYNSPLHF. For the CDR3, the DNA is TGTGCCAGCAGCGTAGATCCAAGCTCCTATAATTCACCCCTCCACTTT. The variable domain in full, with the rest retrieved from reference TRBV9 and TRBJ1-6, is DSGVTQTPKHLITATGQRVTLRCSPRSGDLSVYWYQQSLDQGLQFLIQYYNGEERAKGNILERFSAQQFPDLHSELNLSSLELGDSALYFCASSVDPSSYNSPLHFGNGTRLTVT.